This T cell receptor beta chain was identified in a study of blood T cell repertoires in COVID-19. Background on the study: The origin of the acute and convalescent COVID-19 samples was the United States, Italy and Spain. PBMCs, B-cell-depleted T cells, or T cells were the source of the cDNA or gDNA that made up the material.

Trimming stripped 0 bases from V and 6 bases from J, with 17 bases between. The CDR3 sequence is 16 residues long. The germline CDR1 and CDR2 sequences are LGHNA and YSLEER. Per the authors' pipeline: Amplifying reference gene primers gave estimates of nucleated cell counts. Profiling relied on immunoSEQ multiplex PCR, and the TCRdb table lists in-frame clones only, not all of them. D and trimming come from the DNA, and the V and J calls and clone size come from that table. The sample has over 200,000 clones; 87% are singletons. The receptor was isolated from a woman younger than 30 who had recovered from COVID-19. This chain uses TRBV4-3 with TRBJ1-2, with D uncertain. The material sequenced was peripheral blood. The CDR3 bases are TGCGCCAGCAGCCAAGATCCGGGTAACCCGGCGGATGGCTACACCTTC. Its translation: CASSQDPGNPADGYTF.